This T cell receptor (beta chain) derives from a study of a mutant IDH1 vaccine in newly diagnosed glioma. Study context: Following radiotherapy alone, or alongside temozolomide cycles, vaccination was started after an interval of 4-6 weeks. Earlier treatment was radiotherapy, temozolomide, or both, with most getting both.

Notes on this clone: As yet, its antigen is unknown.

Clones were sequenced by immunoSEQ multiplex PCR, and TCRdb holds only the in-frame ones, with some missing. Among some 62,000 clones, around 86% were seen once, and the ten largest hold about 4%. Time point defined: week 47, end of study. Each vaccine dose was 300 ug of mutant IDH1 20-mer peptide, with topical imiquimod. The study gave patients eight vaccinations in weeks 1, 3, 5, 7, 11, 15, 19, 23. CDR3 size: 16 residues. The V gene end was trimmed by 6 bases and the J gene end by 2 bases; junction bases not matched to a gene: 9. Looked up from germline, CDR1 is ENHRY and CDR2 is SYGVKD. V usage is TRBV10-3 and J usage is TRBJ2-5; TRBD1 matches 10 bases. Here the sequenced sample was PBMCs, taken from a glioma patient whose treatment included an IDH1 peptide vaccine. This clonotype originated in a man aged 25 to 40 with glioma. CDR3 protein: CAISDQTGGYQETQYF. The CDR3 DNA is TGTGCCATCAGCGATCAGACAGGGGGCTATCAAGAGACCCAGTACTTC.